The 32 T cell receptor beta chains in this list originate from one sample, sequenced in a study of Ad26.COV2.S vaccination and SARS-CoV-2 variants. Profiled with immunoSEQ multiplex PCR; TCRdb holds only in-frame clones, not every one. Seen here are about 400,000 clones, approximately 83% observed once, and the top ten hold about 7.4%. Treatment here: roughly 18 received Ad26.COV2.S at low or high dose, single or two shots; 5 received placebo; per-sample allocation not given. Specimens were obtained on day 63 following the first vaccine or placebo injection. The sequencing used peripheral blood, collected in a trial of Ad26.COV2.S vaccine versus placebo. The receptors come from a person aged 18-60 years who received the Ad26.COV2.S COVID-19 vaccine or a placebo.

The chain recombines TRBV24-1 with TRBJ2-5, with 13 bases aligning to TRBD2. V shed 6 bases and J 5 bases; nucleotides not matched to a gene: 8. From germline, CDR1 is KGHDR and CDR2 SFDVKD. This CDR3 is 16 amino acids long. The CDR3 protein is CATSFALTSGRETQYF. The CDR3 coding sequence is TGTGCCACCAGTTTCGCCCTGACTAGCGGGAGGGAGACCCAGTACTTC.

This rearrangement joins TRBV9 to TRBJ1-1, with D unclear. Germline V gene lookup returns CDR1 SGDLS and CDR2 YYNGEE. CDR3 size: 15 residues. Trimming took off 0 bases at V and 0 bases at J, with 9 bases between the two ends. The CDR3 reads CASSVGPILNTEAFF. The DNA for the CDR3 is TGTGCCAGCAGCGTAGGTCCAATCTTGAACACTGAAGCTTTCTTT.

V is TRBV27 and J is TRBJ2-6; the D is unclear. Germline assignment: CDR1 MNHEY and CDR2 SMNVEV (reference sequence). V was cut by 0 bases and J by 4 bases, with 4 bases left in between. This CDR3 is 14 amino acids long. CDR3 nucleotide sequence: TGTGCCAGCAGTTTATCCTCCGGGGCCAACGTCCTGACTTTC. Residues: CASSLSSGANVLTF.

The chain recombines TRBV10-1 with TRBJ1-1; D might be TRBD1 (5 bases). CDR1 and CDR2 (germline): WNHNN, SYGVQD (reference sequence). The CDR3 is 14 residues long. V was shortened by 3 bases and J by 1 base, with 9 bases between the two germline ends. The CDR3: CASSDSGGNTEAFF. The CDR3 DNA follows: TGCGCCAGCAGTGACTCGGGGGGGAACACTGAAGCTTTCTTT.

This clone was seen once. The V gene is TRBV19, the J gene TRBJ2-3; a weak D match, TRBD1 (6 bases). CDR1 is LNHDA and CDR2 is SQIVND in the germline V gene (reference sequence). V lost 8 bases and J 4 bases, leaving 10 bases between the germline ends. The length of the CDR3 is 12 residues. CDR3 residues: CASANRADTQYF. CDR3 sequence (DNA): TGTGCCAGTGCAAACAGGGCAGATACGCAGTATTTT.

The chain carries TRBV15 and TRBJ2-5; 11 nucleotides align to TRBD2. CDR3 length equals 16 residues. CDR1 and CDR2 (germline): LNHNV, YYDKDF (reference sequence). Trimming took 0 bases from V and 5 from J; bases not matched to a gene: 5. CDR3 sequence (DNA): TGTGCCACCAGCAGAGACTCTAGCGGGGGGCGGGAGACCCAGTACTTC. Residues: CATSRDSSGGRETQYF.

This sequence joins TRBV3-1 (or the pseudogene TRBV3-2) and TRBJ2-1; 14 bases agree with TRBD2. The V gene end was trimmed by 3 bases and the J gene end by 7 bases; junction bases not matched to a gene: 5. The CDR3 loop spans 16 amino acids. Germline assignment: CDR1 LGHDT and CDR2 YNNKEL (reference sequence). CDR3 nucleotide sequence: TGTGCCAGCAGCCACCGACTAGCGGGAGGGCTGAATGAGCAGTTCTTC. It yields the protein CASSHRLAGGLNEQFF.

The sample holds one count of this clone. The chain joins TRBV7-8 to TRBJ2-7; no clear D gene. This CDR3 is built from 14 residues. V dropped 1 base and J dropped 7 bases, with 14 bases sitting between them. From germline, CDR1 is SGHVS and CDR2 FQNEAQ. CDR3 nucleotides: TGTGCCAGCAGCTTAGGTCTGGGCCCGGCAGAGCAGTACTTC. Residues: CASSLGLGPAEQYF.

The chain joins TRBV6-5 to TRBJ1-1; unclear D gene. V lost 6 bases, J lost 4 bases, and 12 bases lay in between. In germline, CDR1 is MNHEY, CDR2 SVGAGI. The CDR3 spans 13 residues. The CDR3 here is CASRNYITTEAFF. As DNA, the CDR3 is TGTGCCAGCAGGAACTACATTACCACTGAAGCTTTCTTT.

This chain links TRBV11-2 with TRBJ2-1; D is perhaps TRBD1 (5 bases). Germline V gives CDR1 SGHAT, CDR2 FQNNGV. This CDR3 contains 17 residues. V was trimmed by 0 bases and J by 3 bases, leaving 15 bases between them. The CDR3 sequence is CASSLDRQGRRYNEQFF. The CDR3 DNA is TGTGCCAGCAGCTTAGATCGGCAGGGAAGGCGCTACAATGAGCAGTTCTTC.

The V gene is TRBV12-5, the J gene TRBJ2-5; D gene unclear. Trimming stripped 3 bases from V and 3 bases from J, with 5 bases between. There are 12 residues in the CDR3. CDR1 is LGHNT and CDR2 is FRNRAP in the germline V gene. CDR3 sequence: CASGFNEETQYF. The CDR3 DNA reads as TGTGCTAGTGGTTTCAACGAAGAGACCCAGTACTTC.

The chain is built from TRBV1 and TRBJ2-7; TRBD2 is the table's D call and was not checked against the DNA. TRBV1 is recorded as a pseudogene. This CDR3 contains 17 residues. In DNA, the CDR3 is TGCACCAGCAGCCAAGATGAGGCGTGCTACCCCCCCTACGAGCAGTACTTC. Its protein is CTSSQDEACYPPYEQYF.

The rearrangement uses TRBV19 and TRBJ2-1; the match to TRBD2 covers 10 bases. The germline V gene encodes CDR1 LNHDA and CDR2 SQIVND (reference sequence). This CDR3 spans 15 amino acids. Trimming removed 4 bases from V and 3 bases from J; junction bases left unmatched: 3. DNA of the CDR3: TGTGCCAGTAGTACCCTAGCGGGAGTCTACAATGAGCAGTTCTTC. Translated, it gives CASSTLAGVYNEQFF. The whole variable domain, remainder taken from reference TRBV19 and TRBJ2-1, is DGGITQSPKYLFRKEGQNVTLSCEQNLNHDAMYWYRQDPGQGLRLIYYSQIVNDFQKGDIAEGYSVSREKKESFPLTVTSAQKNPTAFYLCASSTLAGVYNEQFFGPGTRLTVL.

This chain uses TRBV21-1 with TRBJ1-1; the table's D gene call, TRBD1, was not cross checked with the DNA. TRBV21-1 is assigned pseudogene status. This CDR3 region has 13 residues. CDR3 in DNA: TGTGCCAGCAGCAAAGGTAGGGGTACTGAAGCTTTCTTT. It is translated as CASSKGRGTEAFF.

This sequence joins TRBV24-1 and TRBJ2-2, with 7 positions matching TRBD2. Germline V gene data show CDR1 as KGHDR and CDR2 as SFDVKD. The CDR3 length is 13 residues. Germline trimming cut 6 bases from V and 7 bases from J; bases unmatched to any gene: 4. DNA for the CDR3: TGTGCCACCAGTCGGGGGGATGGCGGGGAGCTGTTTTTT. Translating it yields CATSRGDGGELFF.

The chain has TRBV5-1 and TRBJ2-1, with TRBD2 identical over 8 bases. The trim removed 0 bases at V and 12 bases at J, leaving 5 bases unmatched. Germline V gives CDR1 SGHRS, CDR2 YFSETQ. This CDR3 spans 13 amino acids. In DNA form, the CDR3 reads TGCGCCAGCAGCTTGGATAGCGGGGTGGGGCAGTTCTTC. The encoded protein is CASSLDSGVGQFF.

This sequence joins TRBV6-6 and TRBJ1-1, with D maybe TRBD1 (6 bases). The CDR3 extends over 14 amino acids. The V and J ends lost 2 bases and 3 bases respectively, with 10 bases between them. Germline V CDR1 and CDR2: MNHNY, SVGAGI (reference sequence). The CDR3 coding sequence is TGTGCCAGCAGTTACGCCAGGGGCCACACTGAAGCTTTCTTT. The encoded protein is CASSYARGHTEAFF.

V and J are TRBV7-8 and TRBJ2-6; 8 nucleotides agree with TRBD1. Germline V gene sequence: CDR1 SGHVS, CDR2 FQNEAQ. The CDR3 runs 18 residues. The ends lost 5 bases at V and 0 bases at J; junction bases unmatched: 9. CDR3 bases: TGTGCCAGCAGCATAAGGACAGGGCTCTCCTCTGGGGCCAACGTCCTGACTTTC. Protein product: CASSIRTGLSSGANVLTF.

This sequence joins TRBV7-9 and TRBJ1-3; 7 nucleotides agree with TRBD1. The CDR3 loop spans 15 amino acids. CDR1 and CDR2 from the germline V gene are SEHNR and FQNEAQ (reference sequence). V lost 1 base, J lost 4 bases, and 4 bases stayed unmatched. The CDR3 region is CASSLGRGRGNTIYF. The CDR3 DNA reads TGTGCCAGCAGCTTAGGGAGGGGGCGAGGAAACACCATATATTTT.

The J gene is TRBJ2-1, the V gene TRBV7-6; TRBD2 matches at 12 bases. Germline CDR1 is SGHVS and CDR2 is FNYEAQ. There are 18 residues in the CDR3. V was pared by 2 bases and J by 4 bases, with 9 bases of the junction left unmatched. The CDR3 bases are TGTGCCAGCAGCTTACCGAGGACTAGCGGGAAGTATTACAATGAGCAGTTCTTC. Its protein product is CASSLPRTSGKYYNEQFF.

The chain employs TRBV27 and TRBJ1-2, with TRBD1 as a possible D gene (6 bases). The CDR3 consists of 17 residues. Germline CDR1 and CDR2: MNHEY and SMNVEV (reference sequence). Trimming cost V 3 bases and J 2 bases, with 19 bases left between them. This CDR3 is CASSFSPHRVANYGYTF. The CDR3, as DNA: TGTGCCAGCAGTTTTTCCCCCCACAGGGTTGCAAACTATGGCTACACCTTC.

The gene calls are TRBV7-2 and TRBJ1-1; D uncertain. Germline CDR1 is SGHTA and CDR2 is FQGNSA. This CDR3 comprises 16 residues. Trimming cost V 0 bases and J 0 bases, with 11 bases left between them. The CDR3 loop is CASSLAFTQMNTEAFF. The CDR3, as DNA: TGTGCCAGCAGCTTAGCGTTCACACAGATGAACACTGAAGCTTTCTTT. Complete variable domain (other parts from reference TRBV7-2 and TRBJ1-1): GAGVSQSPSNKVTEKGKDVELRCDPISGHTALYWYRQSLGQGLEFLIYFQGNSAPDKSGLPSDRFSAERTGGSVSTLTIQRTQQEDSAVYLCASSLAFTQMNTEAFFGQGTRLTVV.

In DNA, the CDR3 is TGTGCCAGCAGTTACTCGAGGGTAGCGGGAGCGAATGAGCAGTTCTTC. Its translation: CASSYSRVAGANEQFF. This chain connects TRBV6-6 to TRBJ2-1, with 9 bases lining up with TRBD2. Unmatched junction bases numbered 7, after V lost 0 bases and J lost 7 bases. CDR1 is MNHNY, CDR2 SVGAGI, per germline (reference sequence). The CDR3 is 16 residues long.

This chain joins TRBV20-1 and TRBJ1-5; D not resolved. CDR1 and CDR2 from the germline V gene are DFQATT and SNEGSKA (reference sequence). The V gene lost 3 bases and the J gene lost 0 bases, with 15 bases spanning the gap. This CDR3 is built from 16 residues. Here the CDR3 DNA reads TGCAGTGCTAGTAGGCGGATGAGGACTAGCAATCAGCCCCAGCATTTT. Its translation is CSASRRMRTSNQPQHF.

This sequence joins TRBV7-2 and TRBJ2-3; D gene ambiguous. The germline V and J ends were trimmed by 8 bases and 1 base, with 16 bases remaining between them. Germline CDR1 and CDR2: SGHTA and FQGNSA. CDR3 size: 15 residues. The CDR3 is CASASLGQGTDTQYF. Here the CDR3 DNA reads TGTGCCAGCGCCTCCCTGGGCCAGGGCACAGATACGCAGTATTTT.

In DNA form, the CDR3 reads TGTGCCACCACGACAGCTACTGAAGCTTTCTTT. Translation gives CATTTATEAFF. The rearrangement uses TRBV10-3 and TRBJ1-1, with D possibly matching TRBD1 (5 bases). Germline values: CDR1 ENHRY, CDR2 SYGVKD. Deletions cut 10 bases from V and 5 bases from J, with 11 bases between. The CDR3 is 11 residues long.

Notes on this clone: The sample holds other DNA sequences that translate to the same CDR3. The genes are TRBV6-5 and TRBJ1-1; D may be TRBD1 (6 bases). CDR1 and CDR2 from the germline V gene are MNHEY and SVGAGI. CDR3 size: 13 residues. Trimming removed 0 bases at V and 5 bases at J, with 7 bases between. The CDR3 DNA reads TGTGCCAGCAGTTACTCCAGGGGAACTGAAGCTTTCTTT. It is translated as CASSYSRGTEAFF.

This clone was counted once. The chain couples TRBV6-5 to TRBJ1-1; D not resolved. The CDR3 is 14 residues long. CDR1 and CDR2 from the germline V gene are MNHEY and SVGAGI. With 2 bases removed from V and 4 bases from J, the gap between germline ends came to 11 bases. The DNA of the CDR3 is TGTGCCAGCAGTTACCTGCCTTTTTCCACTGAAGCTTTCTTT. Its protein is CASSYLPFSTEAFF.

Remarks on this clone: Distinct nucleotide sequences in the sample also encode this CDR3. This rearrangement joins TRBV7-9 to TRBJ1-1; D perhaps matches TRBD1 (5 bases). The V and J ends lost 3 bases and 2 bases respectively, with 7 bases between them. The CDR3 runs to 13 residues. Germline CDR1 SEHNR, CDR2 FQNEAQ (reference sequence). As DNA, the CDR3 is TGTGCCAGCAGCTTTGGGGGTAACACTGAAGCTTTCTTT. Protein sequence: CASSFGGNTEAFF.

The rearrangement joins TRBV2 to TRBJ1-1; D gene ambiguous. This CDR3 region has 13 residues. V was trimmed by 2 bases and J by 5 bases, leaving 9 bases between them. CDR1 and CDR2 (germline): SNHLY, FYNNEI. The CDR3 bases are TGTGCCAGCAGTGAACGGGTCAGGACTGAAGCTTTCTTT. It yields the protein CASSERVRTEAFF.

The rearrangement uses TRBV9 and TRBJ2-2; the match to TRBD2 covers 7 bases. Trimming at V came to 0 bases and at J to 6 bases, leaving 5 bases not matched to a gene. This CDR3 has 15 amino acids. Per germline, CDR1 SGDLS and CDR2 YYNGEE. Here the CDR3 reads CASSVAGGSAGELFF. The DNA for the CDR3 is TGTGCCAGCAGCGTAGCCGGGGGGTCGGCCGGGGAGCTGTTTTTT. Filled out from reference TRBV9 and TRBJ2-2, the complete variable domain reads DSGVTQTPKHLITATGQRVTLRCSPRSGDLSVYWYQQSLDQGLQFLIQYYNGEERAKGNILERFSAQQFPDLHSELNLSSLELGDSALYFCASSVAGGSAGELFFGEGSRLTVL.

This clone was observed a single time. This chain links TRBV14 with TRBJ2-1, with TRBD2 matching over 8 bases. Germline CDR1 is SGHDN and CDR2 is FVKESK. This CDR3 region has 14 residues. The J segment lost 9 bases and the V segment lost 5 bases, leaving 9 bases of the junction unmatched. The CDR3 reads CASSVGAGEVEQFF. As DNA, the CDR3 is TGTGCCAGCAGCGTGGGAGCGGGAGAGGTTGAGCAGTTCTTC.